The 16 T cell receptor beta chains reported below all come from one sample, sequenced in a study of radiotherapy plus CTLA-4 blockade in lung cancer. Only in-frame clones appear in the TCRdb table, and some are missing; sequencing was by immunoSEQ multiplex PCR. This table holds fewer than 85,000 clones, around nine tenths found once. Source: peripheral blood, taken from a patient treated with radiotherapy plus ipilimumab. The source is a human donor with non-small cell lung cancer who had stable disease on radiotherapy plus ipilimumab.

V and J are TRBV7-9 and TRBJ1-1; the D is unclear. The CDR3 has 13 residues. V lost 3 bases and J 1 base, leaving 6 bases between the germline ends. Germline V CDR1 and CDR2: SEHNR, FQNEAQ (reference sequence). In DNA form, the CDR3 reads TGTGCCAGCAGCTTCCACGGGAACACTGAAGCTTTCTTT. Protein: CASSFHGNTEAFF.

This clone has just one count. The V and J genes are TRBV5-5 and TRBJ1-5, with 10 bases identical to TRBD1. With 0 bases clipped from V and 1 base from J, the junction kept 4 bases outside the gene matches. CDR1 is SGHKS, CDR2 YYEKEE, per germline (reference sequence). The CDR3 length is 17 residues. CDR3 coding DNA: TGTGCCAGCAGCTTGGTTGGGACAGGGGCCAGCAATCAGCCCCAGCATTTT. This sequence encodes CASSLVGTGASNQPQHF.

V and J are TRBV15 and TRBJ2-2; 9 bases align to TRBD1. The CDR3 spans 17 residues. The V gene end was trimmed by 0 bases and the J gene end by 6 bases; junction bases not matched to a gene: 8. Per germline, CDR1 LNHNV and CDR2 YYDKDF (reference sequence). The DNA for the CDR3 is TGTGCCACCAGCAGAGATCCAACAGGGGGCGTTTCCGGGGAGCTGTTTTTT. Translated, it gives CATSRDPTGGVSGELFF.

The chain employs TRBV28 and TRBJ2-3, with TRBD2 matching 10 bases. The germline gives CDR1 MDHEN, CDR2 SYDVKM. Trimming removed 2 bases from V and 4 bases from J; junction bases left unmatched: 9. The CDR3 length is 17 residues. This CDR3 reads CASSLTPLAGVADTQYF. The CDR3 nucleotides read TGTGCCAGCAGTTTAACCCCTCTAGCGGGAGTGGCAGATACGCAGTATTTT.

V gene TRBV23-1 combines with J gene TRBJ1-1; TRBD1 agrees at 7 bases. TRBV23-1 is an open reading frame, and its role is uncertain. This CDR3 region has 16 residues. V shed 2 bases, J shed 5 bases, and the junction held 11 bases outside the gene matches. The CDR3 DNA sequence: TGCGCCAGCAGTCAAACTGTACAGGGGAAGAGGACTGAAGCTTTCTTT. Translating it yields CASSQTVQGKRTEAFF.

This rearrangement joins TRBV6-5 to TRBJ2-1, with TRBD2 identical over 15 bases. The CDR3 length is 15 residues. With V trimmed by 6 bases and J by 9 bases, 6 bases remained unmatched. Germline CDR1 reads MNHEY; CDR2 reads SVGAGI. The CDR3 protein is CASRSTGLAGGEQFF. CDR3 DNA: TGTGCCAGCAGATCGACGGGACTAGCGGGAGGTGAGCAGTTCTTC.

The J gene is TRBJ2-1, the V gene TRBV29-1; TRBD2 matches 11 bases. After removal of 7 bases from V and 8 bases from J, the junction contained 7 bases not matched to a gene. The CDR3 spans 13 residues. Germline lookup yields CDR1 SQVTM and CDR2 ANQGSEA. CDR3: CSGLAGGGDEQFF. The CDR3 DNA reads TGCAGCGGCCTAGCGGGAGGTGGGGATGAGCAGTTCTTC.

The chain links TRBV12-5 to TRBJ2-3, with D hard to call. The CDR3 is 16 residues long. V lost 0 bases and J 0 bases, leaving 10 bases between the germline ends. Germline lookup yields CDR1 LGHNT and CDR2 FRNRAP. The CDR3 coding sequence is TGTGCTAGTGGTTTGGTACCTGTCGCTAGCACAGATACGCAGTATTTT. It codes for CASGLVPVASTDTQYF.

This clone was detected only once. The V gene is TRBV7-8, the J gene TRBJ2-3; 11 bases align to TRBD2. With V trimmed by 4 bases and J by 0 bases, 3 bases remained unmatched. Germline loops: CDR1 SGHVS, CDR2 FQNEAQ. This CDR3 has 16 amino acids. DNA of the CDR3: TGTGCCAGCAGCTCCAGGACTAGCGGGAGCACAGATACGCAGTATTTT. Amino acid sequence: CASSSRTSGSTDTQYF. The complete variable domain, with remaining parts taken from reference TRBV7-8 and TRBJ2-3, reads GAGVSQSPRYKVAKRGQDVALRCDPISGHVSLFWYQQALGQGPEFLTYFQNEAQLDKSGLPSDRFFAERPEGSVSTLKIQRTQQEDSAVYLCASSSRTSGSTDTQYFGPGTRLTVL.

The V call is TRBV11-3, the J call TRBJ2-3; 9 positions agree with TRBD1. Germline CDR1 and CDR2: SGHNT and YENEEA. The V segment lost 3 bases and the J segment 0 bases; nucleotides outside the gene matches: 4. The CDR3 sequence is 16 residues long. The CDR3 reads CASSLGTGSSTDTQYF. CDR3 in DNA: TGTGCCAGCAGCTTGGGGACAGGGTCTAGCACAGATACGCAGTATTTT.

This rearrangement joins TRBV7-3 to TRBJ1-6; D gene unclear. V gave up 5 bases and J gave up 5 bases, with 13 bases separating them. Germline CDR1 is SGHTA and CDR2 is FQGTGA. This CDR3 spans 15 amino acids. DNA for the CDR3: TGTGCCAGCAGCCTTTCCAGCCTAAATAATTCACCCCTCCACTTT. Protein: CASSLSSLNNSPLHF.

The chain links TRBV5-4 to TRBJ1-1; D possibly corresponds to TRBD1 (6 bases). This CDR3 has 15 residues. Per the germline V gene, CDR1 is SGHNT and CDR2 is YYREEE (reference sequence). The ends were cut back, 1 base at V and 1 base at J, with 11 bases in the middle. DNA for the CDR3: TGTGCCAGCAGCTTGTTTGGCAGGGGGAACACTGAAGCTTTCTTT. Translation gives CASSLFGRGNTEAFF.

CDR3 sequence (DNA): TGTGCCAGCAGCGCTAGACAGGGGAAAGAGACCCAGTACTTC. This codes for CASSARQGKETQYF. The chain couples TRBV7-9 to TRBJ2-5; 8 nucleotides align to TRBD1. The germline V gene has CDR1 SEHNR and CDR2 FQNEAQ (reference sequence). The CDR3 is 14 residues long. After removal of 5 bases from V and 3 bases from J, the junction contained 5 bases not matched to a gene.

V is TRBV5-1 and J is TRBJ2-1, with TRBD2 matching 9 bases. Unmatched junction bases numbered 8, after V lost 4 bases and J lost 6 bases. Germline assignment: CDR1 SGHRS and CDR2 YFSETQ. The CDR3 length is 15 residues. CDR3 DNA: TGCGCCAGCAGCGACGGACTAGCGTTCTCCAATGAGCAGTTCTTC. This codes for CASSDGLAFSNEQFF.

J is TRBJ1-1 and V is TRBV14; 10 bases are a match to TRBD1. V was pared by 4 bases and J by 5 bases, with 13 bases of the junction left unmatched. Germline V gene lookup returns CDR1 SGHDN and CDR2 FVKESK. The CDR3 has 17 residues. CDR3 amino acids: CASSPRDRGPQRTEAFF. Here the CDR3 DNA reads TGTGCCAGCAGCCCCCGGGACAGGGGTCCACAGAGAACTGAAGCTTTCTTT.

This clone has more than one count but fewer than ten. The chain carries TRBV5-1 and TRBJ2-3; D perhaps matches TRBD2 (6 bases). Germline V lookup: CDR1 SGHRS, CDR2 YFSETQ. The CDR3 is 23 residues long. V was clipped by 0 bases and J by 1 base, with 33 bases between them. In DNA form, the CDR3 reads TGCGCCAGCAGCTTGGACGGTGAGATTGTCAGGGACGGCGGGGTAATTGGCACAGATACGCAGTATTTT. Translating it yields CASSLDGEIVRDGGVIGTDTQYF.